The 23 T cell receptor beta chains given below trace back to one sample, sequenced in a study of T cells in Graves' hyperthyroidism and ophthalmopathy. RNA transcripts yielded amplified TCR beta CDR3 regions. Primed by the HTBI set, a first-round RT-PCR was run on the TCR CDR3. One entry per CDR3 protein results from TCRdb running MiXCR on the multiplex PCR reads. The sample records 750,000 to 900,000 distinct CDR3 sequences, over 35% being singletons. Sequencing was performed on blood. These receptors were taken from a man aged 18 to 29 with Graves' hyperthyroidism.

J is TRBJ2-5 and V is TRBV5-1; D ambiguous. The CDR3 is 15 amino acids. Trimming cost V 2 bases and J 5 bases, with 16 bases left between them. Germline CDR1 reads SGHRS; CDR2 reads YFSETQ. The CDR3 region has the DNA TGCGCCAGCAGCTTTACTGACTCCAGAACGGAGACCCAGTACTTC. Its protein is CASSFTDSRTETQYF.

Worth noting for this clonotype: The junction differs from germline at one of its ends, possibly a read error. This sequence joins TRBV11-2 and TRBJ2-7, with 10 bases lining up with TRBD2. The CDR3 totals 13 residues. Germline CDR1 SGHAT, CDR2 FQNNGV. The CDR3, as DNA: TGTGCCAGCAGCCCGACTAGCGGGTTCGAGCAGTGCTTC. Encoded protein: CASSPTSGFEQCF.

This clonotype was seen repeatedly, ten times or more. The chain is built from TRBV9 and TRBJ2-5, with D unclear. V was cut by 6 bases and J by 0 bases, with 12 bases left in between. This CDR3 has 14 amino acids. Germline V gene data show CDR1 as SGDLS and CDR2 as YYNGEE. This chain's CDR3 is CASNQDGDQETQYF. CDR3 DNA: TGTGCCAGCAACCAAGACGGAGACCAAGAGACCCAGTACTTC.

The chain has TRBV2 and TRBJ2-5; TRBD1 matches at 7 bases. Germline V CDR1 and CDR2: SNHLY, FYNNEI. The CDR3 sequence is 13 residues long. J was trimmed by 5 bases and V by 5 bases; bases with no gene match: 5. The CDR3 bases are TGTGCCAGCAGTCGAGGGGGCCGGGAGACCCAGTACTTC. Translating it yields CASSRGGRETQYF.

The chain couples TRBV4-2 to TRBJ1-1; possibly TRBD1 for D (5 bases). Trimming removed 1 base at V and 4 bases at J, with 13 bases between. Germline CDR1 and CDR2: LGHNA and YNFKEQ. The CDR3 totals 15 residues. CDR3 nucleotides: TGTGCCAGCAGCCAAGGGCAGGGCTCGAGCACTGAAGCTTTCTTT. Protein: CASSQGQGSSTEAFF.

This clonotype was picked up a small number of times. The chain uses TRBV12-3 or TRBV12-4 and TRBJ2-5; tentative D call: TRBD1 (6 bases). Trimming left V 5 bases short and J 1 base short, with 11 bases between. This CDR3 region has 14 residues. This chain's CDR3 is CASSAQGIQETQYF. DNA of the CDR3: TGTGCCAGCAGTGCGCAGGGGATCCAAGAGACCCAGTACTTC.

A note on this clonotype: This could be a read error, since a much larger clone is one nucleotide away. The chain recombines TRBV29-1 with TRBJ2-2; D gene ambiguous. V gave up 6 bases and J gave up 4 bases, with 9 bases separating them. Germline assignment: CDR1 SQVTM and CDR2 ANQGSEA. The CDR3 contains 12 residues. The CDR3 sequence is CSVDEATGELFF. CDR3 sequence (DNA): TGCAGCGTGGACGAGGCCACCGGGGAGCTGTTTTTT.

This sequence joins TRBV7-3 and TRBJ2-7, with D possibly TRBD1 on 5 matching bases. Trimming stripped 0 bases from V and 2 bases from J, with 11 bases between. There are 15 residues in the CDR3. The germline CDR1 and CDR2 sequences are SGHTA and FQGTGA. The CDR3 sequence: CASSLTPTAAYEQYF. CDR3 sequence (DNA): TGTGCCAGCAGCTTAACGCCGACAGCCGCCTACGAGCAGTACTTC.

The table lists this clonotype with a few counts. CDR3 coding DNA: TGTGCCAGCAGGTCACAGGGGGCGCGCCCTGAAGCTTTCTTT. Amino acids: CASRSQGARPEAFF. The V call is TRBV13, the J call TRBJ1-1, with 9 bases aligning to TRBD1. The germline gives CDR1 PRHDT, CDR2 FYEKMQ (reference sequence). V lost 6 bases to trimming and J lost 6 bases; unmatched junction nucleotides: 8. This CDR3 is 14 amino acids long.

This clonotype has more than one count but fewer than ten. The chain employs TRBV12-3 or TRBV12-4 and TRBJ1-3; 8 bases are a match to TRBD1. The CDR3 is made up of 15 amino acids. Germline trimming cut 5 bases from V and 2 bases from J; bases unmatched to any gene: 5. The CDR3 sequence is CASSLTGGTGNTIYF. For the CDR3, the DNA is TGTGCCAGCAGTCTAACAGGGGGAACTGGAAACACCATATATTTT.

Many counts were recorded for this clonotype. The chain carries TRBV7-9 and TRBJ1-4; D is uncertain. Germline loops: CDR1 SEHNR, CDR2 FQNEAQ (reference sequence). V dropped 2 bases and J dropped 8 bases, with 6 bases sitting between them. This CDR3 has 12 amino acids. The CDR3, as DNA: TGTGCCAGCAGCTTAAGTGAGGAAAAACTGTTTTTT. It codes for CASSLSEEKLFF.

This clonotype has a count of ten or more. This chain connects TRBV19 to TRBJ1-4; TRBD1 might be the D (6 bases). This CDR3 comprises 15 residues. V gave up 8 bases and J gave up 6 bases, with 19 bases separating them. The germline V gene encodes CDR1 LNHDA and CDR2 SQIVND (reference sequence). The CDR3 sequence is CASGKWWGPDEKLFF. The CDR3 DNA reads as TGTGCCAGTGGCAAGTGGTGGGGGCCTGATGAAAAACTGTTTTTT.

This clonotype was detected ten times or more. The chain uses TRBV7-2 and TRBJ1-1, with D possibly TRBD1 on 5 matching bases. V was cut by 4 bases and J by 0 bases, with 9 bases left in between. The CDR3 loop spans 14 amino acids. Germline V gives CDR1 SGHTA, CDR2 FQGNSA. CDR3 sequence (DNA): TGTGCCAGCAGCTCGGGACGAGTGAACACTGAAGCTTTCTTT. This gives the protein CASSSGRVNTEAFF. The entire variable domain, with the rest obtained from reference TRBV7-2 and TRBJ1-1, is as follows: GAGVSQSPSNKVTEKGKDVELRCDPISGHTALYWYRQSLGQGLEFLIYFQGNSAPDKSGLPSDRFSAERTGGSVSTLTIQRTQQEDSAVYLCASSSGRVNTEAFFGQGTRLTVV.

This clonotype appeared a single time. The junction departs from the called germline gene at one end, perhaps through a read error. The DNA for the CDR3 is TGTGCCGGCAGACCGGGACAGGCCACGACTAACTATGGCTACACCTTC. As protein: CAGRPGQATTNYGYTF. The rearrangement links TRBV12-3 or TRBV12-4 to TRBJ1-2, with 8 bases fitting TRBD1. The CDR3 runs 16 residues.

V is TRBV19 and J is TRBJ1-1, with 10 bases lining up with TRBD1. The V and J ends lost 6 bases and 3 bases, in that order; junction bases with no gene match: 7. Germline V gene sequence: CDR1 LNHDA, CDR2 SQIVND (reference sequence). The CDR3 contains 15 residues. The CDR3 region is CASRISGQGYTEAFF. The CDR3 DNA reads TGTGCCAGTAGAATCTCGGGACAGGGGTACACTGAAGCTTTCTTT.

About this clonotype: A clone one base away is much larger, so this may be a read error. The chain recombines TRBV29-1 with TRBJ2-7; D gene uncertain. CDR3 length: 14 amino acids. Trimming removed 4 bases from V and 1 base from J, with 14 bases in between. The germline V gene encodes CDR1 SQVTM and CDR2 ANQGSEA. Written as DNA, the CDR3 is TGCAGCGTTGTCGCCAAAAGCAGATCCTACGAGCAGTACTTC. This translates into CSVVAKSRSYEQYF.

This clonotype was observed a single time. The rearrangement links TRBV7-9 to TRBJ1-1, with 12 nucleotides matching TRBD1. The CDR3 is made up of 15 amino acids. The ends lost 11 bases at V and 1 base at J; junction bases unmatched: 8. Germline V CDR1 and CDR2: SEHNR, FQNEAQ (reference sequence). DNA for the CDR3: TGTGCCTGCACGGGACAGGGGGCCGGGAACACTGAAGCTTTCTTT. This encodes CACTGQGAGNTEAFF.

On this clonotype: It may be a read error: a sequence one base away is much more abundant. The CDR3 coding sequence is TGCAGTGCTAGAGATTGGGGGCTGCCCCAGCATTTT. Protein product: CSARDWGLPQHF. V is TRBV20-1 and J is TRBJ1-5; D is possibly TRBD1 (6 bases). CDR1 is DFQATT, CDR2 SNEGSKA, per germline (reference sequence). This CDR3 spans 12 amino acids. Trimming stripped 0 bases from V and 9 bases from J, with 9 bases between.

The V gene is TRBV20-1, the J gene TRBJ2-3, with 11 bases matching TRBD2. The germline gives CDR1 DFQATT, CDR2 SNEGSKA (reference sequence). CDR3 length: 15 amino acids. The V segment lost 0 bases and the J segment 5 bases; nucleotides outside the gene matches: 4. The CDR3 sequence: CSARDTSGSVDTQYF. The CDR3 coding sequence is TGCAGTGCTAGAGATACTAGCGGGAGTGTAGATACGCAGTATTTT.

The gene calls are TRBV6-1 and TRBJ1-2; D is perhaps TRBD1 (5 bases). The V end was cut by 4 bases, the J end by 5 bases, with 20 bases between. The CDR3 extends over 16 amino acids. Per the germline V gene, CDR1 is MNHNS and CDR2 is SASEGT. The chain's CDR3 is CASSASRGGPRYGYTF. The DNA for the CDR3 is TGTGCCAGCAGTGCTTCAAGGGGCGGGCCTCGGTATGGCTACACCTTC.

In this sample, this clonotype turned up many times. The rearrangement joins TRBV5-1 to TRBJ1-4; D is ambiguous. This CDR3 region has 15 residues. Germline loops: CDR1 SGHRS, CDR2 YFSETQ. Deletions cut 4 bases from V and 0 bases from J, with 10 bases between. For the CDR3, the DNA is TGCGCCAGCAGCACCGACGGCGCAACTAATGAAAAACTGTTTTTT. This codes for CASSTDGATNEKLFF. The whole variable domain, filled in from reference TRBV5-1 and TRBJ1-4, reads KAGVTQTPRYLIKTRGQQVTLSCSPISGHRSVSWYQQTPGQGLQFLFEYFSETQRNKGNFPGRFSGRQFSNSRSEMNVSTLELGDSALYLCASSTDGATNEKLFFGSGTQLSVL.

In DNA form, the CDR3 reads TGTGCCAGCAGCCCGGACAGGTTAACCTACGAGCAGTACTTC. Its protein is CASSPDRLTYEQYF. This sequence joins TRBV7-9 and TRBJ2-7; 7 bases align to TRBD1. The CDR3 loop spans 14 amino acids. In germline, CDR1 is SEHNR, CDR2 FQNEAQ (reference sequence). V trimming: 5 bases; J trimming: 2 bases; junction bases outside the gene matches: 6. The whole variable domain, filled in from reference TRBV7-9 and TRBJ2-7, reads DTGVSQNPRHKITKRGQNVTFRCDPISEHNRLYWYRQTLGQGPEFLTYFQNEAQLEKSRLLSDRFSAERPKGSFSTLEIQRTEQGDSAMYLCASSPDRLTYEQYFGPGTRLTVT.

The chain is built from TRBV25-1 and TRBJ2-7, with 7 nucleotides matching TRBD1. CDR1 and CDR2 (germline): MGHDK, SYGVNS. The junction had 18 bases not matched to a gene; V was cut back by 4 bases and J by 6 bases. The CDR3 has 17 residues. CDR3 bases: TGTGCCAGCAGTGCACCTTCCTCTGGCGAGCGACAGGGCGAGCAGTACTTC. Its translation: CASSAPSSGERQGEQYF.